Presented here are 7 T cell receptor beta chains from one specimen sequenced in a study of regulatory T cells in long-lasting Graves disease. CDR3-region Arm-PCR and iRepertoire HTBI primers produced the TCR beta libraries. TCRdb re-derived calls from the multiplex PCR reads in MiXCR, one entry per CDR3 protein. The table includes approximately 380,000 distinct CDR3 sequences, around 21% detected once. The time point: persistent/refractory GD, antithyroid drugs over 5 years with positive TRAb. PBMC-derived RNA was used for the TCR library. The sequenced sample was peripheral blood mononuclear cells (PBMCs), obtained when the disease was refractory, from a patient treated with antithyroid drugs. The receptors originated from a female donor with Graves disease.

CDR3 region: CASSVASSGNEQFF. The CDR3 DNA follows: TGTGCCAGCAGCGTAGCCTCGTCGGGGAATGAGCAGTTCTTC. V gene TRBV9 combines with J gene TRBJ2-1, with D perhaps TRBD2 (5 bases). Trimming took 0 bases from V and 7 from J, leaving 11 bases between them. The CDR3 is 14 residues long. From germline, CDR1 is SGDLS and CDR2 YYNGEE.

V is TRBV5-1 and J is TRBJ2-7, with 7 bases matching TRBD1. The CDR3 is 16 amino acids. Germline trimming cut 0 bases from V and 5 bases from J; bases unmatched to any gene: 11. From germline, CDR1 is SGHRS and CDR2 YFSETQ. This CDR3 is CASSLAPGDRNHEQYF. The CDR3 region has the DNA TGCGCCAGCAGCTTGGCCCCTGGGGACAGAAACCACGAGCAGTACTTC. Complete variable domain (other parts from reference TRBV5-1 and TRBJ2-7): KAGVTQTPRYLIKTRGQQVTLSCSPISGHRSVSWYQQTPGQGLQFLFEYFSETQRNKGNFPGRFSGRQFSNSRSEMNVSTLELGDSALYLCASSLAPGDRNHEQYFGPGTRLTVT.

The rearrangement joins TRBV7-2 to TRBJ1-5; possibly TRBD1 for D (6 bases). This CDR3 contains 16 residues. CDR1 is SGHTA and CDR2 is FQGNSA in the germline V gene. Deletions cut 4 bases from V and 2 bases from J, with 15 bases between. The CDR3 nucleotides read TGTGCCAGCAGCTCGAGAGGGGGGAGCGGCAATCAGCCCCAGCATTTT. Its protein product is CASSSRGGSGNQPQHF.

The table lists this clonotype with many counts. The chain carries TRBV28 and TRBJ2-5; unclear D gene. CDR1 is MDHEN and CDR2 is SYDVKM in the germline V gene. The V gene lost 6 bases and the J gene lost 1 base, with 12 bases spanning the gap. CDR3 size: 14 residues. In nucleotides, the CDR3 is TGTGCCAGCAGAGACGTGCAGTCCCAAGAGACCCAGTACTTC. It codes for CASRDVQSQETQYF. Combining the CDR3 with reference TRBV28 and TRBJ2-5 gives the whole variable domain DVKVTQSSRYLVKRTGEKVFLECVQDMDHENMFWYRQDPGLGLRLIYFSYDVKMKEKGDIPEGYSVSREKKERFSLILESASTNQTSMYLCASRDVQSQETQYFGPGTRLLVL.

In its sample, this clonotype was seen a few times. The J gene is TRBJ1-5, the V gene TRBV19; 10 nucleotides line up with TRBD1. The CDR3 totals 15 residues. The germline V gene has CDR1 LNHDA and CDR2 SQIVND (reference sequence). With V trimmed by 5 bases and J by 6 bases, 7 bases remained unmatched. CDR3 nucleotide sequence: TGTGCCAGTAGTCCTGCTGACAGGGGGCTTCAGCCCCAGCATTTT. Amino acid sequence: CASSPADRGLQPQHF.

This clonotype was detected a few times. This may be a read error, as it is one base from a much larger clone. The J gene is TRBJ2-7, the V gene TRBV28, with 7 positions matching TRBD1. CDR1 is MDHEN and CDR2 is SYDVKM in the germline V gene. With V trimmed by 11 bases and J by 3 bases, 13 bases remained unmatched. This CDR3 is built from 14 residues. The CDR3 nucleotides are TGTGCCTGCAAAACAGGGGCAACCAACTACGAGCAGTACTTC. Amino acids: CACKTGATNYEQYF.

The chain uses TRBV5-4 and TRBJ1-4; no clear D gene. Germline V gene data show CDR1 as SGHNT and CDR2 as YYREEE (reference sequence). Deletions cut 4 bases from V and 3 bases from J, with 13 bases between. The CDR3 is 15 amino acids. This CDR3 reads CASSTFAGANEKLFF. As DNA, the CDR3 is TGTGCCAGCAGCACCTTCGCGGGCGCTAATGAAAAACTGTTTTTT.